A selection of T cell receptor beta chains follows, all from one sample in a study of cytomegalovirus exposure and HLA in healthy donors. Some clones are missing from TCRdb's copy, which holds only in-frame ones; the method was immunoSEQ multiplex PCR. The sample has 180,000 or so clones; the top ten hold 0.74%. The sequenced sample was PBMCs. Source of these receptors: a boy under 18 in good health and CMV-seronegative. CDR3s include the opening cysteine and the closing phenylalanine or tryptophan.

cdr3_length	v_call	j_call	cdr3_aa
15	TRBV9	TRBJ2-3	CASSTSGTFTDTQYF
15	TRBV13	TRBJ2-7	CASSFKRGNAYEQYF
14	TRBV10-3	TRBJ2-7	CAISGTVSSYEQYF
13	TRBV2	TRBJ2-7	CASSPRQGYEQYF
14	TRBV5-4	TRBJ2-7	CASRQITDSYEQYF
11	TRBV28	TRBJ2-3	CASSRTDTQYF
13	TRBV7-3	TRBJ2-7	CASSLMQGGEQYF
14	TRBV6-1	TRBJ2-1	CASSVAELYNEQFF
14	TRBV15	TRBJ1-5	CATSSRDWNQPQHF
15	TRBV4-1	TRBJ1-4	CASSQTGQWGEKLFF
16	TRBV11-2	TRBJ2-2	CASSPRGGGSTGELFF